This T cell receptor (beta chain) was sequenced during a study of T cell repertoires in cytomegalovirus infection. One entry per CDR3 protein results from TCRdb running MiXCR on the reads. The sample records 550,000 to 850,000 distinct CDR3 sequences, 30% to 35% being singletons. CDR3 length: 15 residues. With 5 bases removed from V and 5 bases from J, the gap between germline ends came to 19 bases. A remark on this clonotype: Its specificity is unknown.

This specimen consisted of cultured PBMCs, obtained from culture after CMV antigen stimulation. The clonotype comes from a human donor in good health (CMV status not recorded). Some clones in this sample may be carry-over from other donors' samples. This rearrangement joins TRBV12-3 or TRBV12-4 to TRBJ2-7; a possible D gene is TRBD1 (5 bases). CDR3 in amino acids: CASSPTADSMDEQYF. CDR3 nucleotide sequence: TGTGCCAGCAGTCCCACCGCCGACAGCATGGACGAGCAGTACTTC.